This passage covers 15 T cell receptor beta chains from one sample sequenced in a study of blood T cell repertoires in COVID-19. Method: immunoSEQ multiplex PCR; TCRdb's copy keeps in-frame clones and lacks some. The sample contains about 200,000 clones, 88% of which appear only once. The sequenced sample consisted of peripheral blood. The receptors were sampled from a man aged 50-59 years with COVID-19, enrolled during active disease.

The rearrangement uses TRBV19 and TRBJ1-5; D ambiguous. Germline CDR1 LNHDA, CDR2 SQIVND (reference sequence). Deletions cut 1 base from V and 3 bases from J, with 13 bases between. The CDR3 spans 16 residues. CDR3 in DNA: TGTGCCAGTAGTATAGTTAGGCAGGTTGACAATCAGCCCCAGCATTTT. Residues: CASSIVRQVDNQPQHF. Filled out from reference TRBV19 and TRBJ1-5, the complete variable domain reads DGGITQSPKYLFRKEGQNVTLSCEQNLNHDAMYWYRQDPGQGLRLIYYSQIVNDFQKGDIAEGYSVSREKKESFPLTVTSAQKNPTAFYLCASSIVRQVDNQPQHFGDGTRLSIL.

The genes are TRBV5-1 and TRBJ2-3, with D uncertain. Trimming shortened V by 0 bases and J by 4 bases, and 6 bases separated the two germline ends. This CDR3 is 13 amino acids long. The germline gives CDR1 SGHRS, CDR2 YFSETQ. The CDR3 DNA follows: TGCGCCAGCAGCTTGGGAGTGGCAGATACGCAGTATTTT. Residues: CASSLGVADTQYF.

The chain uses TRBV7-2 and TRBJ2-1; the match to TRBD2 covers 9 bases. After removal of 5 bases from V and 7 bases from J, the junction contained 12 bases not matched to a gene. Germline assignment: CDR1 SGHTA and CDR2 FQGNSA. CDR3 length equals 16 residues. Written as DNA, the CDR3 is TGTGCCAGCAGCAACCGCGGGGGGGCTGCTGAAAATGAGCAGTTCTTC. This sequence encodes CASSNRGGAAENEQFF.

This rearrangement joins TRBV15 to TRBJ1-1, with 8 bases identical to TRBD1. The CDR3 is 14 residues long. J was trimmed by 5 bases and V by 2 bases; bases with no gene match: 4. Germline loops: CDR1 LNHNV, CDR2 YYDKDF (reference sequence). CDR3: CATSRPTGGTEAFF. The CDR3 region has the DNA TGTGCCACCAGCAGACCAACAGGGGGGACTGAAGCTTTCTTT.

The chain employs TRBV19 and TRBJ2-2, with D perhaps matching TRBD1 (6 bases). The CDR3 covers 15 residues. The germline V gene has CDR1 LNHDA and CDR2 SQIVND (reference sequence). The V end lost 7 bases, the J end lost 3 bases, and 15 bases lay between the germline ends. The DNA for the CDR3 is TGTGCCAGTATGACCCCGGGACACTACACCGGGGAGCTGTTTTTT. This sequence encodes CASMTPGHYTGELFF.

The genes are TRBV5-4 and TRBJ2-3, with D possibly TRBD2 on 5 matching bases. The CDR3 extends over 15 amino acids. The germline V gene has CDR1 SGHNT and CDR2 YYREEE (reference sequence). V was trimmed by 0 bases and J by 4 bases, leaving 12 bases between them. CDR3 nucleotide sequence: TGTGCCAGCAGCTTGGATGTCGGGAACTCAGATACGCAGTATTTT. It encodes CASSLDVGNSDTQYF. Full variable domain (remainder filled in from reference TRBV5-4 and TRBJ2-3): ETGVTQSPTHLIKTRGQQVTLRCSSQSGHNTVSWYQQALGQGPQFIFQYYREEENGRGNFPPRFSGLQFPNYSSELNVNALELDDSALYLCASSLDVGNSDTQYFGPGTRLTVL.

The V call is TRBV2, the J call TRBJ2-3, with 8 positions matching TRBD1. Germline V lookup: CDR1 SNHLY, CDR2 FYNNEI. CDR3 length: 15 residues. V shed 6 bases, J shed 3 bases, and the junction held 8 bases outside the gene matches. Here the CDR3 DNA reads TGTGCCAGCAGCCTGACAGGGGTCGGGACAGATACGCAGTATTTT. Translated: CASSLTGVGTDTQYF. Complete variable domain (other parts from reference TRBV2 and TRBJ2-3): EPEVTQTPSHQVTQMGQEVILRCVPISNHLYFYWYRQILGQKVEFLVSFYNNEISEKSEIFDDQFSVERPDGSNFTLKIRSTKLEDSAMYFCASSLTGVGTDTQYFGPGTRLTVL.

The chain employs TRBV6-5 and TRBJ1-5; TRBD1 is a possible D gene (5 bases). Trimming took 7 bases from V and 5 from J, leaving 12 bases between them. The CDR3 totals 13 residues. Germline CDR1 reads MNHEY; CDR2 reads SVGAGI. CDR3 in DNA: TGTGCCAGCACCTCAGGGTTAGATCAGCCCCAGCATTTT. Translating it yields CASTSGLDQPQHF.

The CDR3 protein is CASRKIRGWTDTQYF. CDR3 bases: TGTGCCAGCAGAAAAATTAGGGGTTGGACAGATACGCAGTATTTT. The rearrangement links TRBV6-6 to TRBJ2-3, with D perhaps TRBD1 (5 bases). The V gene lost 6 bases and the J gene lost 3 bases, with 16 bases spanning the gap. CDR3 length: 15 residues. Germline CDR1 MNHNY, CDR2 SVGAGI (reference sequence).

This clone was counted a single time. The chain recombines TRBV28 with TRBJ2-7; D is perhaps TRBD2 (6 bases). Germline-derived CDR1 and CDR2 are MDHEN and SYDVKM. This CDR3 region has 12 residues. Deletions cut 7 bases from V and 0 bases from J, with 7 bases between. The CDR3, as DNA: TGTGCCAGCATAGCGGACTCCTACGAGCAGTACTTC. Protein: CASIADSYEQYF.

This clone was seen once. The chain carries TRBV6-2 or TRBV6-3 and TRBJ1-2, with D perhaps matching TRBD1 (6 bases). The germline CDR1 and CDR2 sequences are MNHEY and SVGEGT. This CDR3 spans 16 amino acids. V lost 2 bases to trimming and J lost 4 bases, with 17 bases between them. DNA for the CDR3: TGTGCCAGCAGTTACGCCGGACAGACAATCTCCTATGGCTACACCTTC. Translating gives CASSYAGQTISYGYTF.

The rearrangement links TRBV7-3 to TRBJ2-2; D is ambiguous. This CDR3 has 16 amino acids. Trimming took 1 base from V and 1 from J, leaving 10 bases between them. Germline V CDR1 and CDR2: SGHTA, FQGTGA. The CDR3 is CASSLNPRGNTGELFF. For the CDR3, the DNA is TGTGCCAGCAGCTTAAATCCTCGAGGGAACACCGGGGAGCTGTTTTTT.

This clone appeared a single time. This chain links TRBV7-3 with TRBJ2-5; TRBD2 matches at 9 bases. The V segment lost 4 bases and the J segment 4 bases; nucleotides outside the gene matches: 4. Germline V gene lookup returns CDR1 SGHTA and CDR2 FQGTGA. This CDR3 comprises 14 residues. CDR3 region: CASSSTGLAETQYF. The CDR3 coding sequence is TGTGCCAGCAGCTCCACGGGACTAGCAGAGACCCAGTACTTC.

The chain has TRBV10-2 and TRBJ1-5, with 10 bases that match TRBD1. CDR1 is WSHSY, CDR2 SAAADI, per germline. Trimming cost V 6 bases and J 0 bases; bases outside gene matches: 2. This CDR3 is built from 15 residues. The DNA of the CDR3 is TGCGCCAGCAGGACAGGGGGCGATAGCAATCAGCCCCAGCATTTT. This sequence encodes CASRTGGDSNQPQHF.

V usage is TRBV5-5 and J usage is TRBJ1-1; D ambiguous. Trimming took off 2 bases at V and 5 bases at J, with 16 bases between the two ends. The CDR3 contains 15 residues. CDR1 and CDR2 (germline): SGHKS, YYEKEE (reference sequence). The CDR3 coding sequence is TGTGCCAGCAGCTTTTCGGTCGGTGTCAAGACTGAAGCTTTCTTT. It is translated as CASSFSVGVKTEAFF.